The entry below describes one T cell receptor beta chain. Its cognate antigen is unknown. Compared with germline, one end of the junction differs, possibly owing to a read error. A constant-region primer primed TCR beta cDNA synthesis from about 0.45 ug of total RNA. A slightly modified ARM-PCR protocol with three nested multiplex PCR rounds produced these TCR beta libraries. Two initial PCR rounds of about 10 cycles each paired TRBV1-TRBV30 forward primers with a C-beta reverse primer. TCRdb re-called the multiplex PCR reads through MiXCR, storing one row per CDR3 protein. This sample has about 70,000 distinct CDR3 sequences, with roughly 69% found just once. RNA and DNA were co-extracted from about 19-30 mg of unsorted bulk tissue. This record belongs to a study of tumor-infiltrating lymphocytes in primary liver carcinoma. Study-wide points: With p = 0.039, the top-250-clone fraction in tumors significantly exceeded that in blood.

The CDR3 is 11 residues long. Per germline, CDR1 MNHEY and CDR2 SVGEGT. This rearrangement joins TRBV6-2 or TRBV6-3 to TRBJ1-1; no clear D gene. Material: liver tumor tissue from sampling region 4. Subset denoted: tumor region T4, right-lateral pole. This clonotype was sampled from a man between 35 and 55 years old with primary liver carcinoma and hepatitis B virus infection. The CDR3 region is CASSKGAEASF. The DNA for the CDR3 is TGTGCCAGCAGTAAGGGCGCTGAAGCTTCCTTT.